The 11 T cell receptor beta chains below were found in one sample sequenced in a study of T-cell reconstitution after alpha-beta-depleted transplantation in children. Unique molecular identifiers were incorporated during preparation of the TCRbeta library. One entry per CDR3 protein results from TCRdb running MiXCR on the PCR reads. The table includes about 360,000 distinct CDR3 sequences, about an eighth detected once. The sequencing used PBMCs, collected from the stem cell graft. The receptors here all came from a human donor who donated a stem cell graft to a child with Fanconi anemia.

This clonotype was picked up a small number of times. The chain carries TRBV5-1 and TRBJ2-4; D gene uncertain. Between the trimmed V and J ends, which lost 4 bases and 8 bases, there was a span of 16 bases. Germline loops: CDR1 SGHRS, CDR2 YFSETQ. The CDR3 is 14 residues long. CDR3 loop: CASSPGTEGDIQYF. In nucleotides, the CDR3 is TGCGCCAGCAGCCCCGGAACCGAAGGAGACATTCAGTACTTC.

This clonotype appeared many times. The chain combines TRBV12-3 or TRBV12-4 with TRBJ2-2; D not resolved. V was pared by 3 bases and J by 4 bases, with 6 bases between. This CDR3 comprises 13 residues. CDR3 nucleotides: TGTGCCAGCAGTTTCTCAAGCACCGGGGAGCTGTTTTTT. It codes for CASSFSSTGELFF.

V usage is TRBV28 and J usage is TRBJ1-6; 9 bases fit TRBD1. Looked up from germline, CDR1 is MDHEN and CDR2 is SYDVKM. The CDR3 is 15 residues long. V gave up 3 bases and J gave up 12 bases; unmatched junction bases: 9. CDR3 sequence (DNA): TGTGCCAGCAGTTTCGAGGGACAGGGATGGAAACCCCTCCACTTT. It encodes CASSFEGQGWKPLHF.

This clonotype was picked up many times. The chain carries TRBV20-1 and TRBJ2-7, with TRBD2 identical over 13 bases. The CDR3 loop spans 15 amino acids. Germline trimming cut 6 bases from V and 2 bases from J; bases unmatched to any gene: 7. Germline CDR1 DFQATT, CDR2 SNEGSKA (reference sequence). This chain's CDR3 is CSATELAGGPYEQYF. In DNA, the CDR3 is TGCAGTGCCACAGAACTAGCGGGGGGGCCCTACGAGCAGTACTTC.

The chain combines TRBV19 with TRBJ2-1; D remains unclear. The CDR3 is made up of 14 amino acids. V gave up 8 bases and J gave up 6 bases, with 17 bases separating them. From germline, CDR1 is LNHDA and CDR2 SQIVND (reference sequence). The chain's CDR3 is CASSLSSWGNEQFF. Written as DNA, the CDR3 is TGTGCCAGTTCTCTTAGTTCGTGGGGCAATGAGCAGTTCTTC. The full variable domain, its missing parts supplied by reference TRBV19 and TRBJ2-1, is DGGITQSPKYLFRKEGQNVTLSCEQNLNHDAMYWYRQDPGQGLRLIYYSQIVNDFQKGDIAEGYSVSREKKESFPLTVTSAQKNPTAFYLCASSLSSWGNEQFFGPGTRLTVL.

This chain connects TRBV18 to TRBJ2-3; 8 bases fit TRBD1. Germline trimming cut 1 base from V and 0 bases from J; bases unmatched to any gene: 0. Germline CDR1 KGHSH, CDR2 LQKENI. The CDR3 contains 15 residues. The CDR3 DNA sequence: TGTGCCAGCTCACCACGGACAGGGAGCACAGATACGCAGTATTTT. This gives the protein CASSPRTGSTDTQYF.

Remarks on this clonotype: This may arise from a read error, as a much more abundant clone is one base away. The chain carries TRBV20-1 and TRBJ2-1; no firm D call. The CDR3 is 14 residues long. The germline gives CDR1 DFQATT, CDR2 SNEGSKA (reference sequence). The CDR3 sequence: CCAIEAVQGSEQFF. For the CDR3, the DNA is TGCTGTGCGATTGAGGCGGTTCAAGGAAGTGAGCAGTTCTTC.

The chain recombines TRBV7-2 with TRBJ2-2, with TRBD1 as a possible D gene (5 bases). CDR3 size: 15 residues. V lost 3 bases and J lost 1, with 9 bases in between. Per germline, CDR1 SGHTA and CDR2 FQGNSA. In DNA form, the CDR3 reads TGTGCCAGCAGCTTTATGGGGCTGAACACCGGGGAGCTGTTTTTT. Translated, it gives CASSFMGLNTGELFF.

The chain employs TRBV13 and TRBJ1-1; no clear D. The V gene's germline CDR1 is PRHDT and CDR2 FYEKMQ (reference sequence). The CDR3 runs 15 residues. The V gene lost 5 bases and the J gene lost 4 bases, with 17 bases spanning the gap. The CDR3 DNA reads TGTGCCAGCAGCCCCGAGTCCTCGGAGGGCACTGAAGCTTTCTTT. It yields the protein CASSPESSEGTEAFF.

This clonotype occurred many times. The chain links TRBV9 to TRBJ1-2, with D unclear. Germline V CDR1 and CDR2: SGDLS, YYNGEE. The germline V and J ends were trimmed by 1 base and 5 bases, with 15 bases remaining between them. This CDR3 has 15 residues. The chain's CDR3 is CASSVWVEGRYGYTF. The CDR3, as DNA: TGTGCCAGCAGCGTATGGGTTGAGGGTAGATATGGCTACACCTTC.

This clonotype was detected ten times or more. The V and J genes are TRBV19 and TRBJ2-1, with D maybe TRBD1 (6 bases). V was trimmed by 5 bases and J by 7 bases, leaving 15 bases between them. Germline V CDR1 and CDR2: LNHDA, SQIVND (reference sequence). The CDR3 consists of 14 residues. CDR3 sequence (DNA): TGTGCCAGTAGTGTGGGGGCCAGGGTGAATGAGCAGTTCTTC. Protein sequence: CASSVGARVNEQFF. The full variable domain, in which reference TRBV19 and TRBJ2-1 provide the parts outside the CDR3, is DGGITQSPKYLFRKEGQNVTLSCEQNLNHDAMYWYRQDPGQGLRLIYYSQIVNDFQKGDIAEGYSVSREKKESFPLTVTSAQKNPTAFYLCASSVGARVNEQFFGPGTRLTVL.